This entry describes one T cell receptor (beta chain). Antigen unknown. This sample was included in a study of early T cells in non-severe SARS-CoV-2 infection. Overall study context: Chains from this unsorted whole-blood bulk RNA could not be paired. General study findings and limits: Private and CD4 specificities were missed by VDJdb matching, skewed to anti-spike CD8.

Individual cDNA molecules received unique molecular identifiers. TCRdb ran MiXCR on the 5' RACE reads and lists one entry per CDR3 protein. In the table there are over 60,000 distinct CDR3 sequences, roughly 12% of which are singletons. This CDR3 contains 15 residues. Germline values: CDR1 SNHLY, CDR2 FYNNEI. V gave up 1 base and J gave up 3 bases; unmatched junction bases: 4. The receptor was derived from an adult who was a healthcare worker with PCR-confirmed SARS-CoV-2 infection or an uninfected control (not recorded which). The rearrangement uses TRBV2 and TRBJ2-3; 7 nucleotides align to TRBD1. Sample: whole blood, taken at baseline. The CDR3 sequence: CASSEGQGRTDTQYF. CDR3 in DNA: TGTGCCAGCAGTGAAGGACAGGGTAGAACAGATACGCAGTATTTT.